These 25 T cell receptor beta chains were sequenced from one sample in a study of blood T cell repertoires in COVID-19. Sequencing was performed with immunoSEQ multiplex PCR; in TCRdb, only in-frame clones are kept and a portion is missing. The table includes about 90,000 clones, more than 80% detected once. The material sequenced was peripheral blood. All receptors derive from a human donor in a cohort sampled during active COVID-19.

The chain is built from TRBV12-3 or TRBV12-4 and TRBJ2-7; possibly TRBD1 for D (5 bases). Trimming cost V 6 bases and J 3 bases, with 9 bases left between them. This CDR3 spans 12 amino acids. The CDR3 nucleotides are TGTGCCAGCAGCCTCGACAGCTACGAGCAGTACTTC. The encoded protein is CASSLDSYEQYF.

The chain has TRBV7-8 and TRBJ1-1, with 9 bases that match TRBD1. There are 17 residues in the CDR3. After removal of 5 bases from V and 1 base from J, the junction contained 11 bases not matched to a gene. Per germline, CDR1 SGHVS and CDR2 FQNEAQ. CDR3 in amino acids: CASSVGTGRERNTEAFF. In nucleotides, the CDR3 is TGTGCCAGCAGCGTCGGGACAGGGAGAGAGCGGAACACTGAAGCTTTCTTT.

The chain links TRBV6-4 to TRBJ1-5; TRBD1 might be the D (5 bases). V was clipped by 2 bases and J by 3 bases, with 11 bases between them. CDR1 and CDR2 (germline): MRHNA, SNTAGT. The CDR3 extends over 15 amino acids. In DNA, the CDR3 is TGTGCCAGCAGTGACAAAGACAGCTACAATCAGCCCCAGCATTTT. This encodes CASSDKDSYNQPQHF.

The chain links TRBV19 to TRBJ1-1; D is possibly TRBD1 (6 bases). CDR3 length equals 17 residues. The germline V and J ends were trimmed by 9 bases and 3 bases, with 26 bases remaining between them. Germline lookup yields CDR1 LNHDA and CDR2 SQIVND (reference sequence). The CDR3 DNA is TGTGCCAGCCACCAGGCGGGGGCTATCGTTGGTTACACTGAAGCTTTCTTT. It encodes CASHQAGAIVGYTEAFF.

The genes are TRBV4-1 and TRBJ2-7; 15 bases match TRBD2. The CDR3 is 16 amino acids. Germline CDR1 MGHRA, CDR2 YSYEKL. The ends lost 4 bases at V and 5 bases at J; junction bases unmatched: 6. The CDR3 loop is CASSPGLAGGINEQYF. CDR3 DNA sequence: TGCGCCAGCAGCCCGGGACTAGCGGGGGGCATCAACGAGCAGTACTTC.

This chain joins TRBV7-2 and TRBJ1-2, with a possible D match to TRBD1 (6 bases). The V end was cut by 2 bases, the J end by 2 bases, with 9 bases between. This CDR3 is 14 amino acids long. Germline lookup yields CDR1 SGHTA and CDR2 FQGNSA. The CDR3 coding sequence is TGTGCCAGCAGCTTACAGGGGCCGAACTATGGCTACACCTTC. It translates to CASSLQGPNYGYTF.

The chain employs TRBV5-1 and TRBJ1-3, with a possible D match to TRBD1 (5 bases). V lost 0 bases and J lost 3, with 10 bases in between. The germline V gene encodes CDR1 SGHRS and CDR2 YFSETQ. This CDR3 spans 15 amino acids. CDR3 protein: CASSLVGGSGNTIYF. CDR3 DNA sequence: TGCGCCAGCAGCTTGGTGGGGGGAAGTGGAAACACCATATATTTT.

This clone occurred many times. Other DNA sequences of this sample code for an identical CDR3. The V gene is TRBV6-1, the J gene TRBJ2-7, with D tentatively TRBD1 (5 bases). The CDR3 runs to 12 residues. Germline CDR1 is MNHNS and CDR2 is SASEGT. Deletions cut 3 bases from V and 4 bases from J, with 7 bases between. The DNA for the CDR3 is TGTGCCAGCAGTGAGACAGCTTACGAGCAGTACTTC. Amino acid sequence: CASSETAYEQYF.

This sequence joins TRBV18 and TRBJ2-1; 8 bases are shared with TRBD1. Unmatched junction bases numbered 11, after V lost 4 bases and J lost 9 bases. CDR1 and CDR2 from the germline V gene are KGHSH and LQKENI. CDR3 size: 15 residues. The CDR3: CASSQRQGIQAEQFF. The DNA of the CDR3 is TGTGCCAGCTCACAACGACAGGGGATACAAGCTGAGCAGTTCTTC.

The CDR3 coding sequence is TGTGCCAGCAGCCTAGCGGGGGGGCCATACGAGCAGTACTTC. Amino acid sequence: CASSLAGGPYEQYF. The rearrangement links TRBV3-1 (or the pseudogene TRBV3-2) to TRBJ2-7; 11 bases match TRBD2. The CDR3 runs 14 residues. Germline V gene data show CDR1 as LGHDT and CDR2 as YNNKEL (reference sequence). The J segment lost 4 bases and the V segment lost 4 bases, leaving 3 bases of the junction unmatched.

This clone was seen just once. The genes are TRBV6-6 and TRBJ1-2; TRBD1 agrees at 10 bases. The germline CDR1 and CDR2 sequences are MNHNY and SVGAGI (reference sequence). Trimming took 2 bases from V and 5 from J; bases not matched to a gene: 5. The length of the CDR3 is 15 residues. CDR3 nucleotides: TGTGCCAGCAGTTACCCGGACAGGGGGGATTATGGCTACACCTTC. Translating it yields CASSYPDRGDYGYTF.

This clone showed up just a few times. In DNA form, the CDR3 reads TGCGCCAGCAGCTTGGTGGCGAGCGGCCGATTTCTTTACGAGCAGTACTTC. It translates to CASSLVASGRFLYEQYF. The rearrangement joins TRBV5-1 to TRBJ2-7, with D possibly matching TRBD2 (5 bases). The CDR3 runs to 17 residues. With 0 bases removed from V and 4 bases from J, the gap between germline ends came to 20 bases. Germline CDR1 SGHRS, CDR2 YFSETQ.

The rearrangement uses TRBV6-6 and TRBJ1-1; 7 nucleotides align to TRBD1. Germline assignment: CDR1 MNHNY and CDR2 SVGAGI (reference sequence). The length of the CDR3 is 16 residues. The trim removed 6 bases at V and 4 bases at J, leaving 14 bases unmatched. The CDR3 coding sequence is TGTGCCAGCAGCCACTTTCGGACAGGTTTGGTCACTGAAGCTTTCTTT. This translates into CASSHFRTGLVTEAFF.

This sequence joins TRBV7-2 and TRBJ1-6; a weak D match, TRBD1 (5 bases). V was pared by 3 bases and J by 7 bases, with 7 bases between. The length of the CDR3 is 13 residues. Germline V CDR1 and CDR2: SGHTA, FQGNSA. The CDR3 DNA reads TGTGCCAGCAGCTTGGGGGGGAATTCACCCCTCCACTTT. This gives the protein CASSLGGNSPLHF.

This clone came up once. Written as DNA, the CDR3 is TGTGCCAGCAGTTACTCCCCAGGGACCGGGGAGCTGTTTTTT. It translates to CASSYSPGTGELFF. The chain has TRBV6-5 and TRBJ2-2; maybe TRBD1 (5 bases). CDR3 size: 14 residues. The germline V gene encodes CDR1 MNHEY and CDR2 SVGAGI. The V end was cut by 0 bases, the J end by 5 bases, with 7 bases between.

This chain uses TRBV6-5 with TRBJ2-3; 8 bases fit TRBD2. The CDR3 has 15 residues. Losses at the gene ends were 2 bases for V and 1 base for J; bases not matched to a gene: 2. Germline lookup yields CDR1 MNHEY and CDR2 SVGAGI. The CDR3 reads CASSYGTSRTDTQYF. The CDR3 region has the DNA TGTGCCAGCAGTTACGGGACTAGTCGCACAGATACGCAGTATTTT.

The CDR3 protein is CASSAGVRLAGARYNEQFF. The CDR3 nucleotides read TGTGCCAGCAGCGCTGGGGTCCGACTAGCGGGGGCCCGCTACAATGAGCAGTTCTTC. The rearrangement joins TRBV7-2 to TRBJ2-1, with 12 nucleotides matching TRBD2. J gave up 3 bases and V 5 bases, and 14 bases lay outside the gene matches. CDR1 is SGHTA and CDR2 is FQGNSA in the germline V gene. The CDR3 spans 19 residues.

This clone was found once. CDR3 coding DNA: TGTGCCAGCAGTTACCAGTCTGGACACCAGATCTATGGCTACACCTTC. Encoded protein: CASSYQSGHQIYGYTF. The genes are TRBV6-2 or TRBV6-3 and TRBJ1-2; D is possibly TRBD1 (5 bases). Trimming removed 2 bases at V and 4 bases at J, with 17 bases between. Per the germline V gene, CDR1 is MNHEY and CDR2 is SVGEGT. The CDR3 loop spans 16 amino acids.

V gene TRBV6-5 combines with J gene TRBJ1-3; possibly TRBD1 for D (5 bases). The CDR3 is 15 amino acids. Germline V gives CDR1 MNHEY, CDR2 SVGAGI. The V end was cut by 5 bases, the J end by 3 bases, with 14 bases between. The CDR3: CASSLTGRNGNTIYF. CDR3 DNA: TGTGCCAGCAGTCTAACAGGCAGGAATGGAAACACCATATATTTT.

The chain combines TRBV10-3 with TRBJ1-2, with D possibly TRBD1 on 6 matching bases. Germline-derived CDR1 and CDR2 are ENHRY and SYGVKD. Between the trimmed V and J ends, which lost 10 bases and 2 bases, there was a span of 11 bases. This CDR3 has 12 residues. The CDR3 bases are TGTGCCACTCAGGGACAAAACTATGGCTACACCTTC. Encoded protein: CATQGQNYGYTF.

The V gene is TRBV19, the J gene TRBJ1-2, with no clear D. V lost 5 bases, J lost 8 bases, and 15 bases lay in between. The CDR3 contains 13 residues. Germline V gene data show CDR1 as LNHDA and CDR2 as SQIVND (reference sequence). CDR3: CASSSTSWRGYTF. CDR3 nucleotide sequence: TGTGCCAGTAGTTCCACGTCCTGGAGGGGCTACACCTTC.

CDR3 region: CAISGRGTYEQYF. The CDR3 nucleotides are TGTGCCATCAGTGGTAGAGGGACCTACGAGCAGTACTTC. This chain connects TRBV10-3 to TRBJ2-7; TRBD2 might be the D (5 bases). Germline-derived CDR1 and CDR2 are ENHRY and SYGVKD. Trimming took off 4 bases at V and 2 bases at J, with 9 bases between the two ends. This CDR3 comprises 13 residues.

The chain is built from TRBV18 and TRBJ1-2, with D unresolved. V was trimmed by 3 bases and J by 4 bases, leaving 12 bases between them. Looked up from germline, CDR1 is KGHSH and CDR2 is LQKENI. The CDR3 consists of 14 residues. CDR3 nucleotides: TGTGCCAGCTCACCCCGCGGGGAAGCCTATGGCTACACCTTC. Amino acids: CASSPRGEAYGYTF.

CDR3 bases: TGTGCCAGCAGCCCTATAAGGGGCACTGAAGCTTTCTTT. Amino acid sequence: CASSPIRGTEAFF. This chain connects TRBV28 to TRBJ1-1; TRBD1 might be the D (5 bases). The CDR3 loop spans 13 amino acids. Germline-derived CDR1 and CDR2 are MDHEN and SYDVKM. Trimming shortened V by 6 bases and J by 4 bases, and 12 bases separated the two germline ends.

The rearrangement uses TRBV5-1 and TRBJ2-7; 9 bases are a match to TRBD2. The CDR3 is 14 residues long. Germline assignment: CDR1 SGHRS and CDR2 YFSETQ. V trimming: 0 bases; J trimming: 3 bases; junction bases outside the gene matches: 1. CDR3 amino acids: CASSLGGGVYEQYF. CDR3 sequence (DNA): TGCGCCAGCAGCTTGGGCGGGGGGGTCTACGAGCAGTACTTC.